This T cell receptor beta chain derives from a study of blood T cell repertoires in COVID-19. On the study more broadly: The study drew acute and convalescent COVID-19 samples from the United States, Italy and Spain. Sample material is recorded as cDNA or gDNA derived from T cells, B-cell-depleted T cells, or PBMCs.

Original data processing: Reference gene primer amplification yielded estimated nucleated cell counts. Profiled with immunoSEQ multiplex PCR; TCRdb holds only in-frame clones, not every one. Clone size and the V and J calls come from that table; the DNA yielded D and trimming. The sample contains tens of thousands of clones, about 86% of which appear only once. CDR3 length equals 13 residues. V was cut by 6 bases and J by 7 bases, with 15 bases left in between. Germline assignment: CDR1 LNHDA and CDR2 SQIVND (reference sequence). This chain links TRBV19 with TRBJ1-1; possible D gene TRBD1, 6 bases. The sequence came from a human donor in a cohort sampled during active COVID-19. The sample consisted of peripheral blood. The CDR3 is CASRGGAFIEAFF. The CDR3 nucleotides read TGTGCCAGTAGGGGGGGGGCCTTTATTGAAGCTTTCTTT.